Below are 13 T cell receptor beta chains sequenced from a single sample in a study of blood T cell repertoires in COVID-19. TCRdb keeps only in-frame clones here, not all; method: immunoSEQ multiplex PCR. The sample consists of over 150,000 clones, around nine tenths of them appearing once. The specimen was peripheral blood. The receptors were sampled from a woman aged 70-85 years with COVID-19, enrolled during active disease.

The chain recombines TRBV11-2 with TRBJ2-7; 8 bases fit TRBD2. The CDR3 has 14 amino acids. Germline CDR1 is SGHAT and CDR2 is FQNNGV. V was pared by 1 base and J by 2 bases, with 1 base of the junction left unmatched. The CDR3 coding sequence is TGTGCCAGCAGCTTAGCGGGGGGGACCTACGAGCAGTACTTC. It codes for CASSLAGGTYEQYF.

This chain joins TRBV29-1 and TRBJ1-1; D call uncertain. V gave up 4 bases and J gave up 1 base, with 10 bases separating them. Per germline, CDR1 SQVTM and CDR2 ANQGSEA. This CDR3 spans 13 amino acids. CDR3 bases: TGCAGCGTTGCAGTTAACCCGAACACTGAAGCTTTCTTT. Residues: CSVAVNPNTEAFF.

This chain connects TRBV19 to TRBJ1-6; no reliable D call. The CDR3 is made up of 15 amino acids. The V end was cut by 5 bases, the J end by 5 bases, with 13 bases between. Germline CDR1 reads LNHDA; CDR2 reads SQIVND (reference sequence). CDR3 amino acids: CASSVQGGNNSPLHF. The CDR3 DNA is TGTGCCAGTAGTGTCCAAGGAGGAAATAATTCACCCCTCCACTTT. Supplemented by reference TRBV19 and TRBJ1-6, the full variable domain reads DGGITQSPKYLFRKEGQNVTLSCEQNLNHDAMYWYRQDPGQGLRLIYYSQIVNDFQKGDIAEGYSVSREKKESFPLTVTSAQKNPTAFYLCASSVQGGNNSPLHFGNGTRLTVT.

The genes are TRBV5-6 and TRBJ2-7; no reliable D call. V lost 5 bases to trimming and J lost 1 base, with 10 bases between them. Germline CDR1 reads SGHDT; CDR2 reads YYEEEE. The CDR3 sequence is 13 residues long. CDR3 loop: CASRTQSSYEQYF. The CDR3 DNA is TGTGCCAGCAGGACACAGAGTTCCTACGAGCAGTACTTC.

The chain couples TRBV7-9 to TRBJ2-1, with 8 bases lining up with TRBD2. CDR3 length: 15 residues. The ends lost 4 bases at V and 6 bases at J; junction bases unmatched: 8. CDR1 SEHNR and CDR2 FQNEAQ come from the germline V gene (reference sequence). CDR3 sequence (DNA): TGTGCCAGCAGCTCTCAGCGGGAGCCAAGCAATGAGCAGTTCTTC. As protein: CASSSQREPSNEQFF. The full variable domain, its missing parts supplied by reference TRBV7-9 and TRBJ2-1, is DTGVSQNPRHKITKRGQNVTFRCDPISEHNRLYWYRQTLGQGPEFLTYFQNEAQLEKSRLLSDRFSAERPKGSFSTLEIQRTEQGDSAMYLCASSSQREPSNEQFFGPGTRLTVL.

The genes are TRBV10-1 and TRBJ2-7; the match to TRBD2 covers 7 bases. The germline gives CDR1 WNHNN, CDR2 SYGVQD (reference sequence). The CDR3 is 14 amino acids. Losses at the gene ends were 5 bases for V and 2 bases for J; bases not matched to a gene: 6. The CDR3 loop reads CASSTLRGAYEQYF. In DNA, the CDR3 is TGCGCCAGCAGTACCCTCCGGGGGGCCTACGAGCAGTACTTC.

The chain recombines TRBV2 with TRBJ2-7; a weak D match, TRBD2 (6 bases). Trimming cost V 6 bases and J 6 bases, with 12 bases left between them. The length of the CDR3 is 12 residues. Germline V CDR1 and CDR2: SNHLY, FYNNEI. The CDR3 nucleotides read TGTGCCAGCAGGGCGGAGGGCTCCGAGCAGTACTTC. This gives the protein CASRAEGSEQYF.

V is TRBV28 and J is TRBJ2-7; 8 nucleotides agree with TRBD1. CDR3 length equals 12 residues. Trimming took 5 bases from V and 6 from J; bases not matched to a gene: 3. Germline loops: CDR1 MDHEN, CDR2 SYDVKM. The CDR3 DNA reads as TGTGCCAGCAGTGCAGACAGGGGCGAGCAGTACTTC. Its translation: CASSADRGEQYF.

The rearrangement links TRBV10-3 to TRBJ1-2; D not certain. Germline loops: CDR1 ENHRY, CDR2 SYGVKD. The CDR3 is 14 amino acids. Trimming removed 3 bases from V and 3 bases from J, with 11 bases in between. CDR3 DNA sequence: TGTGCCATCAGTGACTTACTTTCGGACTATGGCTACACCTTC. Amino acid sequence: CAISDLLSDYGYTF.

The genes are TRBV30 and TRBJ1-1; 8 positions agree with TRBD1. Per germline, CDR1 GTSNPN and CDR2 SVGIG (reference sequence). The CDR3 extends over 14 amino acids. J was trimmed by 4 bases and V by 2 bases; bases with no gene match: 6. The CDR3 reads CAWSKLTGGTEAFF. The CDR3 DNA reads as TGTGCCTGGAGTAAACTTACAGGGGGCACTGAAGCTTTCTTT.

The CDR3 DNA is TGTGCCAGCAGTTTACGACAGGGGTTCGGTCAGCCCCAGCATTTT. It yields the protein CASSLRQGFGQPQHF. V is TRBV27 and J is TRBJ1-5; TRBD1 matches 8 bases. V shed 2 bases and J 6 bases; nucleotides not matched to a gene: 6. The CDR3 is 15 amino acids. Germline loops: CDR1 MNHEY, CDR2 SMNVEV (reference sequence).

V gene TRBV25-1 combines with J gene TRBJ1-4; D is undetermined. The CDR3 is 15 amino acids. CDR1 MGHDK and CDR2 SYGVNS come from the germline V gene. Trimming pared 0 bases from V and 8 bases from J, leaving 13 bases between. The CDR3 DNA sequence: TGTGCCAGCAGTGAATATCGCGGATTCGACGAAAAACTGTTTTTT. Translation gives CASSEYRGFDEKLFF.

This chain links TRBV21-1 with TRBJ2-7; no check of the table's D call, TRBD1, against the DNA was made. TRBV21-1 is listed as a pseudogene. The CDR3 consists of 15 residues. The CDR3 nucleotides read TGTGCCAGCAGCAAAGCCGGGACAGGGTTCTACGAGCAGTACTTC. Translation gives CASSKAGTGFYEQYF.